Sequencing of this T cell receptor (beta chain) was carried out in a study of Graves' ophthalmopathy and Graves' hyperthyroidism. This clonotype was seen only a few times. A follow-up of 18 months without ophthalmopathy meant that hyperthyroidism was stable. TCR beta CDR3 amplification used RNA transcripts. Second-round multiplex PCR followed a first-round RT-PCR using HTBI primers. TCRdb reprocessed the multiplex PCR reads via MiXCR and lists one record per CDR3 protein. This table holds under 800,000 distinct CDR3 sequences, 22% found once. The ends were cut back, 3 bases at V and 4 bases at J, with 8 bases in the middle. This CDR3 contains 12 residues. CDR1 is SQVTM, CDR2 ANQGSEA, per germline.

The chain links TRBV29-1 to TRBJ2-3; D unclear. The clonotype comes from a woman aged 18-35 years with stable Graves' hyperthyroidism. Some clones in this sample may be carry-over from other donors' samples. Sequenced input: peripheral blood. CDR3 sequence reads: CSVDESADTQYF. The CDR3 bases are TGCAGCGTTGATGAGTCGGCAGATACGCAGTATTTT.